Each of the 11 T cell receptor beta chains below was sequenced from the same sample in a study of a mutant IDH1 vaccine in newly diagnosed glioma. Antigens for these TCRs are unknown. Stated time point: week 11, during vaccination. A single vaccine dose contained 300 ug of mutant IDH1 20-mer peptide, and topical imiquimod was used with it. Produced via immunoSEQ multiplex PCR; TCRdb's table is partial and in-frame only. The sample consists of tens of thousands of clones, roughly nine tenths of them appearing once. The starting material was PBMCs, obtained from a glioma patient whose treatment included an IDH1 peptide vaccine. The receptor set was obtained from a man in his fifties or sixties with glioma.

The V and J genes are TRBV6-5 and TRBJ1-6, with unresolved D. Trimming removed 0 bases from V and 11 bases from J, with 14 bases in between. This CDR3 contains 15 residues. Germline V gene sequence: CDR1 MNHEY, CDR2 SVGAGI. This CDR3 is CASSYSTADGAPLHF. The CDR3 DNA reads as TGTGCCAGCAGTTACTCCACCGCCGACGGGGCACCCCTCCACTTT.

The CDR3 DNA reads TGTGCCAGCAGCCCGGGACAGACTTCAAATACGCAGTATTTT. Protein: CASSPGQTSNTQYF. This chain joins TRBV7-3 and TRBJ2-3; 7 bases map to TRBD1. V lost 5 bases and J lost 7; bases outside the gene matches: 9. CDR1 and CDR2 from the germline V gene are SGHTA and FQGTGA. This CDR3 is 14 amino acids long.

The chain joins TRBV6-6 to TRBJ1-2; 7 nucleotides align to TRBD1. CDR3 length: 15 amino acids. The germline V gene encodes CDR1 MNHNY and CDR2 SVGAGI (reference sequence). J gave up 4 bases and V 7 bases, and 12 bases lay outside the gene matches. CDR3 protein: CASKSPMGDSYGYTF. The CDR3, as DNA: TGTGCCAGCAAATCCCCGATGGGGGACAGCTATGGCTACACCTTC.

V is TRBV5-1 and J is TRBJ1-1; D gene unclear. Germline-derived CDR1 and CDR2 are SGHRS and YFSETQ. V dropped 5 bases and J dropped 0 bases, with 8 bases sitting between them. The CDR3 extends over 13 amino acids. The CDR3 reads CASSIGLNTEAFF. CDR3 nucleotide sequence: TGCGCCAGCAGTATAGGCTTGAACACTGAAGCTTTCTTT.

This clone appeared a few times. The V gene is TRBV7-9, the J gene TRBJ2-1; D gene unclear. The V gene's germline CDR1 is SEHNR and CDR2 FQNEAQ (reference sequence). Trimming cost V 5 bases and J 4 bases, with 15 bases left between them. The CDR3 is 15 residues long. The CDR3 here is CASSPRQAVYNEQFF. DNA of the CDR3: TGTGCCAGCAGCCCTCGACAAGCTGTATACAATGAGCAGTTCTTC.

V and J are TRBV28 and TRBJ2-6, with D hard to call. This CDR3 is built from 12 residues. Trimming cost V 5 bases and J 2 bases, with 1 base left between them. CDR1 is MDHEN and CDR2 is SYDVKM in the germline V gene. The CDR3 DNA reads as TGTGCCAGCAGTGCTGGGGCCAACGTCCTGACTTTC. Protein sequence: CASSAGANVLTF.

The CDR3 region is CASSLLPGTEQFF. As DNA, the CDR3 is TGTGCCAGCAGTTTGCTTCCCGGGACAGAGCAGTTCTTC. The rearrangement links TRBV28 to TRBJ2-1; possible D gene TRBD1, 6 bases. Per germline, CDR1 MDHEN and CDR2 SYDVKM. With 3 bases removed from V and 10 bases from J, the gap between germline ends came to 13 bases. The CDR3 runs to 13 residues.

The J gene is TRBJ2-3, the V gene TRBV9; TRBD2 matches at 7 bases. Trimming removed 2 bases from V and 3 bases from J; junction bases left unmatched: 6. CDR1 SGDLS and CDR2 YYNGEE come from the germline V gene. The CDR3 consists of 15 residues. The CDR3 loop reads CASSVRGGGTDTQYF. In nucleotides, the CDR3 is TGTGCCAGCAGCGTTCGCGGGGGTGGGACAGATACGCAGTATTTT.

This clone has just one count. This chain uses TRBV19 with TRBJ2-2; no reliable D call. V lost 8 bases to trimming and J lost 0 bases, with 13 bases between them. The CDR3 is 15 residues long. Germline V CDR1 and CDR2: LNHDA, SQIVND (reference sequence). CDR3 sequence: CASAPRDSNTGELFF. CDR3 in DNA: TGTGCCAGTGCCCCTAGGGATTCGAACACCGGGGAGCTGTTTTTT.

The genes are TRBV6-6 and TRBJ1-1; D is possibly TRBD1 (5 bases). Germline values: CDR1 MNHNY, CDR2 SVGAGI (reference sequence). The CDR3 totals 12 residues. The V and J ends lost 0 bases and 6 bases respectively, with 5 bases between them. CDR3 sequence (DNA): TGTGCCAGCAGTTACTCAGGGGCTGAAGCTTTCTTT. This gives the protein CASSYSGAEAFF.

This chain connects TRBV5-5 to TRBJ1-1; D is ambiguous. Looked up from germline, CDR1 is SGHKS and CDR2 is YYEKEE (reference sequence). The CDR3 runs to 15 residues. The V gene lost 3 bases and the J gene lost 1 base, with 13 bases spanning the gap. The CDR3, as DNA: TGTGCCAGCAGCTCGGAACACGGCTCGAACACTGAAGCTTTCTTT. This translates into CASSSEHGSNTEAFF.